This T cell receptor (beta chain) is from a study of T cell responses to AZD1222 COVID-19 vaccine. CDR3 length: 16 amino acids. Germline V CDR1 and CDR2: MNHEY, SMNVEV (reference sequence). Unmatched junction bases numbered 5, after V lost 4 bases and J lost 0 bases. Libraries were prepared by immunoSEQ multiplex PCR; TCRdb keeps only in-frame clonotypes and omits some of them. In the table there are some 150,000 clones, approximately 92% of which are singletons. Study findings and constraints: Scientists sampled the repertoires only once the peak T cell response had passed. Breadth and depth of Spike-specific TCRs rose after two AZD1222 doses. Along spike, vaccine-associated CD4 TCRs were found throughout, with dominance at 160-218 and 743-854. Females made up more of the donors, who were largely white British, and clonal diversity may have come out too low.

Points on this clone: Its specificity is unknown.

This chain connects TRBV27 to TRBJ2-3; 9 bases are a match to TRBD2. This clonotype was obtained from an adult who received the AZD1222 COVID-19 vaccine. Sequencing used peripheral blood, obtained 28 days after the second AZD1222 dose. The CDR3 nucleotides read TGTGCCAGCAGTTACGCTAGCGGGGTCAGCACAGATACGCAGTATTTT. Its protein product is CASSYASGVSTDTQYF.